This T cell receptor (beta chain) emerged from a study of blood T cell repertoires in COVID-19. Across the study: Spain, Italy and the United States supplied samples that represented acute and convalescent COVID-19. In each case, the material was cDNA or gDNA derived from T cells, B-cell-depleted T cells, or PBMCs.

CDR3 size: 15 residues. Germline V gene sequence: CDR1 WNHNN, CDR2 SYGVQD (reference sequence). With V trimmed by 6 bases and J by 6 bases, 8 bases remained unmatched. Seattle cases were enrolled at active infection and followed longitudinally. Original analysis: How many nucleated cells were present was estimated from reference gene primer amplification. TCRdb keeps only in-frame clones here, not all; method: immunoSEQ multiplex PCR. The V and J calls and the clone size are those of that table, but D and trimming were determined from the DNA. The table has about 160,000 clones, 80% to 90% seen once. Material for sequencing was peripheral blood. This receptor was obtained from a woman aged 45-60 years with COVID-19, enrolled during active disease. V usage is TRBV10-1 and J usage is TRBJ2-1; the match to TRBD2 covers 10 bases. The CDR3 region has the DNA TGCGCCAGCAGCAGCGGGGGGGCCGGGTTCAATGAGCAGTTCTTC. It encodes CASSSGGAGFNEQFF.